A single sample is the source of the 11 T cell receptor beta chains below, sequenced in a study of immune cell composition in non-small cell lung cancer. Only in-frame clones appear in the TCRdb table, and some are missing; sequencing was by immunoSEQ multiplex PCR. The data contain around 8,400 clones, roughly 65% of them singletons. The sequenced sample was lung tumor tissue. The source of these receptors is a human donor with non-small cell lung cancer.

The CDR3 sequence is CASSSGTGYYEQYF. In DNA, the CDR3 is TGTGCCAGCAGCTCCGGGACAGGGTACTACGAGCAGTACTTC. The rearrangement links TRBV7-2 to TRBJ2-5, with 9 positions matching TRBD1. The J call may be wrong; the DNA end is better matched by TRBJ2-7. Per germline, CDR1 SGHTA and CDR2 FQGNSA. CDR3 length: 14 residues.

The V and J genes are TRBV5-4 and TRBJ2-3; 11 bases match TRBD2. The length of the CDR3 is 17 residues. V gave up 1 base and J gave up 4 bases; unmatched junction bases: 8. Germline V gene lookup returns CDR1 SGHNT and CDR2 YYREEE (reference sequence). The CDR3 DNA sequence: TGTGCCAGCAGCTTGACTAAACTAGCGGGAGTTCCAGATACGCAGTATTTT. Its protein product is CASSLTKLAGVPDTQYF.

J is TRBJ2-1 and V is TRBV7-9; tentatively, D is TRBD1 (6 bases). Germline V gene sequence: CDR1 SEHNR, CDR2 FQNEAQ (reference sequence). With 6 bases removed from V and 8 bases from J, the gap between germline ends came to 11 bases. CDR3 length: 12 residues. The CDR3 protein is CASSSTGDEQFF. In DNA form, the CDR3 reads TGTGCCAGCAGTTCGACAGGTGATGAGCAGTTCTTC.

The J gene is TRBJ2-7, the V gene TRBV25-1, with TRBD2 as a possible D gene (5 bases). There are 13 residues in the CDR3. Germline-derived CDR1 and CDR2 are MGHDK and SYGVNS. V lost 2 bases to trimming and J lost 3 bases, with 8 bases between them. The DNA of the CDR3 is TGTGCCAGCAGTGAAAGCGGTTACTACGAGCAGTACTTC. Protein: CASSESGYYEQYF.

The V call is TRBV30, the J call TRBJ1-2; D remains ambiguous. Germline-derived CDR1 and CDR2 are GTSNPN and SVGIG (reference sequence). The ends were cut back, 5 bases at V and 4 bases at J, with 11 bases in the middle. The CDR3 sequence is 12 residues long. Written as DNA, the CDR3 is TGTGCCTGGGAAGACACAGTCTATGGCTACACCTTC. This codes for CAWEDTVYGYTF.

Only a few counts were recorded for this clone. Here the CDR3 DNA reads TGTGCCAGCAGTTCCCCCGGGGGGCAGCAGCCCCAGCATTTT. This translates into CASSSPGGQQPQHF. The V gene is TRBV28, the J gene TRBJ1-5; the D gene is possibly TRBD1 (6 bases). The V gene's germline CDR1 is MDHEN and CDR2 SYDVKM. The CDR3 contains 14 residues. V lost 4 bases and J lost 7, with 14 bases in between.

The chain couples TRBV2 to TRBJ2-3; a possible D gene is TRBD2 (5 bases). The CDR3 covers 14 residues. CDR1 SNHLY and CDR2 FYNNEI come from the germline V gene. The germline V and J ends were trimmed by 0 bases and 4 bases, with 8 bases remaining between them. The DNA for the CDR3 is TGTGCCAGCAGTGAAGCGCCGCGGGCAGATACGCAGTATTTT. Amino acids: CASSEAPRADTQYF.

This clone was found once. The rearrangement uses TRBV18 and TRBJ2-5, with a tentative D call TRBD2 (6 bases). The V end was cut by 8 bases, the J end by 4 bases, with 14 bases between. The CDR3 has 13 residues. Germline CDR1 reads KGHSH; CDR2 reads LQKENI. This CDR3 reads CASRGSGGETQYF. CDR3 sequence (DNA): TGTGCCAGCCGGGGGTCCGGGGGAGAGACCCAGTACTTC.

The chain recombines TRBV30 with TRBJ2-2, with 7 nucleotides matching TRBD2. CDR1 GTSNPN and CDR2 SVGIG come from the germline V gene (reference sequence). The ends lost 2 bases at V and 7 bases at J; junction bases unmatched: 10. This CDR3 region has 15 residues. CDR3 loop: CAWSKWEGQVGELFF. In DNA, the CDR3 is TGTGCCTGGAGTAAGTGGGAGGGCCAAGTCGGGGAGCTGTTTTTT.

V usage is TRBV27 and J usage is TRBJ2-3, with a tentative D call TRBD1 (6 bases). CDR3 length: 14 amino acids. Germline values: CDR1 MNHEY, CDR2 SMNVEV (reference sequence). Between the trimmed V and J ends, which lost 3 bases and 2 bases, there was a span of 9 bases. The CDR3 protein is CASSLNRATDTQYF. CDR3 sequence (DNA): TGTGCCAGCAGTTTGAACAGGGCCACAGATACGCAGTATTTT.

The chain links TRBV30 to TRBJ2-2, with 8 bases matching TRBD2. The CDR3 contains 14 residues. Germline V gene data show CDR1 as GTSNPN and CDR2 as SVGIG (reference sequence). Unmatched junction bases numbered 6, after V lost 5 bases and J lost 4 bases. The CDR3 sequence: CAWARLATTGELFF. CDR3 coding DNA: TGTGCCTGGGCGAGACTAGCGACCACCGGGGAGCTGTTTTTT.